Following are 13 T cell receptor beta chains from one sample sequenced in a study of blood T cell repertoires in COVID-19. TCRdb keeps only in-frame clones here, not all; method: immunoSEQ multiplex PCR. The table includes 230,000 or so clones, 65% to 90% detected once. Material: peripheral blood. The receptors were sampled from a human donor in a cohort sampled during active COVID-19.

This chain joins TRBV7-3 and TRBJ1-1, with D perhaps TRBD1 (6 bases). This CDR3 comprises 14 residues. V gave up 4 bases and J gave up 4 bases, with 13 bases separating them. Germline V lookup: CDR1 SGHTA, CDR2 FQGTGA. CDR3 residues: CASSSTGTGTEAFF. The CDR3 region has the DNA TGTGCCAGCAGCTCCACAGGGACGGGCACTGAAGCTTTCTTT.

The rearrangement uses TRBV6-4 and TRBJ2-3, with D maybe TRBD2 (5 bases). The length of the CDR3 is 13 residues. Germline V gene sequence: CDR1 MRHNA, CDR2 SNTAGT. V was pared by 6 bases and J by 9 bases, with 16 bases between. The CDR3 sequence is CASRLAPQDTQYF. The CDR3, as DNA: TGTGCCAGCAGGCTAGCTCCCCAAGACACGCAGTATTTT.

V usage is TRBV3-1 (or the pseudogene TRBV3-2) and J usage is TRBJ2-1; 10 nucleotides line up with TRBD2. The length of the CDR3 is 17 residues. V trimming: 1 base; J trimming: 4 bases; junction bases outside the gene matches: 7. CDR1 is LGHDT, CDR2 YNNKEL, per germline (reference sequence). For the CDR3, the DNA is TGTGCCAGCAGCCAAGGCTCGAGCGGGAGGGCGTACAATGAGCAGTTCTTC. Encoded protein: CASSQGSSGRAYNEQFF.

The chain employs TRBV5-6 and TRBJ2-7; 7 nucleotides match TRBD2. Looked up from germline, CDR1 is SGHDT and CDR2 is YYEEEE. J gave up 1 base and V 5 bases, and 3 bases lay outside the gene matches. This CDR3 region has 13 residues. The CDR3 DNA follows: TGTGCCAGCAGTTGGGACTATTCCTACGAGCAGTACTTC. This gives the protein CASSWDYSYEQYF.

The genes are TRBV7-2 and TRBJ2-5; D possibly corresponds to TRBD1 (6 bases). The V gene lost 4 bases and the J gene lost 5 bases, with 14 bases spanning the gap. CDR1 and CDR2 from the germline V gene are SGHTA and FQGNSA. The CDR3 is made up of 14 amino acids. CDR3 sequence (DNA): TGTGCCAGCAGCTCATCAGGGGTTAGGGAGACCCAGTACTTC. Translated, it gives CASSSSGVRETQYF. The variable domain in full, completed from reference TRBV7-2 and TRBJ2-5, reads GAGVSQSPSNKVTEKGKDVELRCDPISGHTALYWYRQSLGQGLEFLIYFQGNSAPDKSGLPSDRFSAERTGGSVSTLTIQRTQQEDSAVYLCASSSSGVRETQYFGPGTRLLVL.

This clone was seen only once. V and J are TRBV12-5 and TRBJ2-1, with D possibly matching TRBD2 (7 bases). The V end lost 5 bases, the J end lost 10 bases, and 21 bases lay between the germline ends. CDR1 is LGHNT, CDR2 FRNRAP, per germline. There are 15 residues in the CDR3. The DNA of the CDR3 is TGTGCTAGTGGTCCCAAGGGGGGGATGTTTGGGGAGCAGTTCTTC. Protein sequence: CASGPKGGMFGEQFF.

This chain links TRBV7-3 with TRBJ2-2; 7 bases agree with TRBD2. V lost 5 bases, J lost 8 bases, and 14 bases stayed unmatched. From germline, CDR1 is SGHTA and CDR2 FQGTGA. The length of the CDR3 is 16 residues. CDR3 in DNA: TGTGCCAGCAGCCCCCGGCCAGCGGGGAGCTTGGGGGAGCTGTTTTTT. Residues: CASSPRPAGSLGELFF.

This clone came up once. The rearrangement joins TRBV7-3 to TRBJ1-3; no definite D call. Germline values: CDR1 SGHTA, CDR2 FQGTGA. This CDR3 region has 13 residues. Trimming took 5 bases from V and 2 from J, leaving 7 bases between them. The CDR3 region has the DNA TGTGCCAGCAGCCTTATTCCTGGAAACACCATATATTTT. Its protein product is CASSLIPGNTIYF.

The chain has TRBV5-8 and TRBJ2-3; 10 nucleotides match TRBD1. Germline V gene sequence: CDR1 SGHTS, CDR2 YDEGEE. There are 15 residues in the CDR3. The junction had 4 bases not matched to a gene; V was cut back by 4 bases and J by 2 bases. CDR3 protein: CASSGDRGITDTQYF. The CDR3, as DNA: TGTGCCAGCAGCGGGGACAGGGGTATCACAGATACGCAGTATTTT.

This clone was found a few times. The chain combines TRBV9 with TRBJ1-1; D is unresolved. The CDR3 is 13 residues long. Trimming pared 2 bases from V and 3 bases from J, leaving 8 bases between. Looked up from germline, CDR1 is SGDLS and CDR2 is YYNGEE. CDR3 bases: TGTGCCAGCAGCGTGGGTAGCGACACTGAAGCTTTCTTT. Protein sequence: CASSVGSDTEAFF.

Written as DNA, the CDR3 is TGTGCCAGCAGCTTAGTAATGAACACCGGGGAGCTGTTTTTT. Its translation is CASSLVMNTGELFF. This sequence joins TRBV7-9 and TRBJ2-2; D remains unclear. Germline CDR1 and CDR2: SEHNR and FQNEAQ (reference sequence). The CDR3 totals 14 residues. V gave up 1 base and J gave up 1 base, with 4 bases separating them.

The chain recombines TRBV18 with TRBJ2-7; TRBD2 aligns across 7 bases. Germline CDR1 KGHSH, CDR2 LQKENI. The junction had 5 bases not matched to a gene; V was cut back by 0 bases and J by 6 bases. The CDR3 is 14 residues long. CDR3 bases: TGTGCCAGCTCACCACCCCGGACTAGGGCCGAGCAGTACTTC. Translation gives CASSPPRTRAEQYF.

The J gene is TRBJ1-4, the V gene TRBV5-6; the D is unclear. The CDR3 is made up of 15 amino acids. V was clipped by 1 base and J by 5 bases, with 12 bases between them. CDR1 is SGHDT, CDR2 YYEEEE, per germline. The DNA for the CDR3 is TGTGCCAGCAGCTTGTTTTCCAGTCTGAATGAAAAACTGTTTTTT. Translated, it gives CASSLFSSLNEKLFF. The entire variable domain, with the rest obtained from reference TRBV5-6 and TRBJ1-4, is as follows: DAGVTQSPTHLIKTRGQQVTLRCSPKSGHDTVSWYQQALGQGPQFIFQYYEEEERQRGNFPDRFSGHQFPNYSSELNVNALLLGDSALYLCASSLFSSLNEKLFFGSGTQLSVL.